What follows describes a single T cell receptor beta chain. Its specificity is unknown. These data belong to a study of T cells in Graves' hyperthyroidism and ophthalmopathy. Study details: Staff took peripheral blood when the initial diagnosis was made, before any treatment began.

Study-level findings and limits: Model output signaled ophthalmopathy a median approximately 6.2 months ahead of onset.

Germline V gene data show CDR1 as SNHLY and CDR2 as FYNNEI. This CDR3 is built from 15 residues. V was pared by 10 bases and J by 0 bases, with 15 bases between. The investigators amplified TCR beta CDR3 regions from RNA transcripts. The HTBI primer set served for first-round RT-PCR of the TCR CDR3. TCRdb fed the multiplex PCR reads into MiXCR, producing one record per CDR3 protein. The sample holds about 350,000 distinct CDR3 sequences, about 15% seen once. Orbital computed tomography, thyroid ultrasound, serum thyroxine and TRAb, and clinical symptoms together informed the diagnoses. Fresh peripheral blood, 7.5 to 10 ml, yielded the PBMCs.

The gene calls are TRBV2 and TRBJ1-4, with unresolved D. The sequenced sample was blood. The TCR was taken from a woman aged 25-40 years with Graves' hyperthyroidism. The CDR3 DNA follows: TGTGCCATCCTAGGAGTGGACGCAACTAATGAAAAACTGTTTTTT. Amino acid sequence: CAILGVDATNEKLFF.